The entry below describes one T cell receptor beta chain. The CDR3 is 16 residues long. Looked up from germline, CDR1 is MGHRA and CDR2 is YSYEKL. V was pared by 4 bases and J by 0 bases, with 13 bases between. This entry is derived from a study of blood T cells in healthy people across ages. PCR was performed a second time for about 7 to 12 cycles using a sample-barcoded 5' primer and a J-beta primer mix. TCRdb reprocessed the 5' RACE reads via MiXCR and lists one record per CDR3 protein. The sample yields about 1,400,000 distinct CDR3 sequences, roughly 45% seen once. The sequenced material came from blood. The rearrangement links TRBV4-1 to TRBJ2-1, with D perhaps matching TRBD1 (5 bases). The receptor was derived from a woman younger than 35 in good health. The CDR3 sequence: CASSRPVDSSYNEQFF. In nucleotides, the CDR3 is TGCGCCAGCAGCCGACCGGTAGACAGCTCCTACAATGAGCAGTTCTTC.